The rows below give T cell receptor beta chains drawn from one sample of a study of shared clonotypes between healthy human individuals. Sequencing used immunoSEQ multiplex PCR; TCRdb keeps in-frame clones, though not all of them. Found here are 2.3 million or so clones, just over 90% of them singletons; the top ten hold about 0.39%. Sequenced material: naive CD4+ T cells from PBMCs. The receptors come from a man aged 18 to 29 in good health. Some clones in this sample may be carry-over from other donors' samples. Each CDR3 is given with its conserved first and last residue. A D gene is named only where the DNA matches it firmly. Clone size is shown for a subset of rows, as once, few, many or a class of expanded clone.

DNA: TGTGCCAGCTCGGGACAGGGTTACACAGATACGCAGTATTTT
CDR3: CASSGQGYTDTQYF
V: TRBV18
D: TRBD1
J: TRBJ2-3
size: .

DNA: TGCGCCAGCAGCCCCCAGGGTACAGCCGGGGTGGCAGATACGCAGTATTTT
CDR3: CASSPQGTAGVADTQYF
V: TRBV5-1
D: .
J: TRBJ2-3
size: .

DNA: TGTGCCAGCTCACCACGTTCCGGGGAGCATGGCTACACCTTC
CDR3: CASSPRSGEHGYTF
V: TRBV18
D: .
J: TRBJ1-2
size: few

DNA: TGTGCCAGCAGTGATTTCGGGACAGCCTCATTAAACTATGGCTACACCTTC
CDR3: CASSDFGTASLNYGYTF
V: TRBV2
D: TRBD1
J: TRBJ1-2
size: .

DNA: TGTGCCAGCAGCCCGGTGGCCGTGAGAAGCAATCAGCCCCAGCATTTT
CDR3: CASSPVAVRSNQPQHF
V: TRBV5-5
D: .
J: TRBJ1-5
size: once

DNA: TGTGCCAGCAGCTTGGAAGGGACCAACTACGAGCAGTACTTC
CDR3: CASSLEGTNYEQYF
V: TRBV5-5
D: .
J: TRBJ2-7
size: .

DNA: TGTGCCAGCAGTTCCGGACCCTACAATGAGCAGTTCTTC
CDR3: CASSSGPYNEQFF
V: TRBV6-5
D: .
J: TRBJ2-1
size: .

DNA: TGTGCCAGCAGTTCCCGAGTTATGGGCTCTCGGCGAGCCTTC
CDR3: CASSSRVMGSRRAF
V: TRBV6-5
D: .
J: TRBJ1-2
size: .

DNA: TGTGCCAGCACCACCCCGGACGGAAACATTCAGTACTTC
CDR3: CASTTPDGNIQYF
V: TRBV7-3
D: .
J: TRBJ2-4
size: .

DNA: TGTGCCAGCAGCTCACGGGGGGGCGGGCAGCCCCAGCATTTT
CDR3: CASSSRGGGQPQHF
V: TRBV7-2
D: .
J: TRBJ1-5
size: few

DNA: TGTGCCAGCAGCTTAGCGGGAGGAAGCGACGAGCAGTACTTC
CDR3: CASSLAGGSDEQYF
V: TRBV5-6
D: TRBD2
J: TRBJ2-7
size: .

DNA: TGCGCCAGCAGCTTCGACAGGGGCGGCACCGGGGAGCTGTTTTTT
CDR3: CASSFDRGGTGELFF
V: TRBV5-1
D: TRBD1
J: TRBJ2-2
size: .

DNA: TGTGCCAGCAGTTTATTGTGGCAGCAGGACTATGGCTACACCTTC
CDR3: CASSLLWQQDYGYTF
V: TRBV28
D: .
J: TRBJ1-2
size: .

DNA: TGTGCCAGCAGCGCCGGGACAGGGGGGCACTATGGCTACACCTTC
CDR3: CASSAGTGGHYGYTF
V: TRBV9
D: TRBD1
J: TRBJ1-2
size: .

DNA: TGTGCCAGCTCACCGAACGCAGGGCCGGAGGTTGGGCCCCAGCATTTT
CDR3: CASSPNAGPEVGPQHF
V: TRBV18
D: .
J: TRBJ1-5
size: .

DNA: TGTGCCAGCAGTGAACAGGTTGGGGACACTGAAGCTTTCTTT
CDR3: CASSEQVGDTEAFF
V: TRBV6-1
D: .
J: TRBJ1-1
size: .

DNA: TGTGCCATCAGTGTGGGTAGCGGGAGAACAGATACGCAGTATTTT
CDR3: CAISVGSGRTDTQYF
V: TRBV10-3
D: TRBD2
J: TRBJ2-3
size: .

DNA: TGCGCCAGCAGCCGCGGGACGGTTAACACTGAAGCTTTCTTT
CDR3: CASSRGTVNTEAFF
V: TRBV5-1
D: .
J: TRBJ1-1
size: .

DNA: TGTGCCAGCAGTGATCTGGGACTAGCGGGAAGAAGGGAGCAGTTCTTC
CDR3: CASSDLGLAGRREQFF
V: TRBV6-4
D: TRBD2
J: TRBJ2-1
size: once

DNA: TGCGCCAGCAGCCAACATCAACCTGCCCGCGATACGCAGTATTTT
CDR3: CASSQHQPARDTQYF
V: TRBV4-3
D: .
J: TRBJ2-3
size: .